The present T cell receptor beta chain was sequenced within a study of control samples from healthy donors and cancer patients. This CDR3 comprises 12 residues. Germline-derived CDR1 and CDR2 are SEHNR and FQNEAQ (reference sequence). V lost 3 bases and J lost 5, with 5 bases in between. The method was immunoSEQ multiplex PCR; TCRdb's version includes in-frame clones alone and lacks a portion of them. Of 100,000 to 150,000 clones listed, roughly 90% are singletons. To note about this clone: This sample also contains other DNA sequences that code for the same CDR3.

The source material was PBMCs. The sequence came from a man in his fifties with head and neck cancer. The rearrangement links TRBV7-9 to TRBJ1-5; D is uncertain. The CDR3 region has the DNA TGTGCCAGCAGCTTCCGGGATCAGCCCCAGCATTTT. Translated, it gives CASSFRDQPQHF.